The clone carrying this T cell receptor beta chain occurred many times. The data are from a study of T cells in Graves' hyperthyroidism and ophthalmopathy. Looking at the study overall: Peripheral blood was drawn at first diagnosis, prior to all treatment.

V lost 3 bases to trimming and J lost 1 base, with 12 bases between them. This CDR3 contains 15 residues. In germline, CDR1 is MDHEN, CDR2 SYDVKM. RNA transcripts gave rise to amplified TCR beta CDR3 regions. The HTBI primer set drove a first-round RT-PCR of the TCR CDR3. Via MiXCR, TCRdb re-called the multiplex PCR reads, giving one row per CDR3 protein. This sample has hundreds of thousands of distinct CDR3 sequences; under 30% occur once, and the top ten carry about a quarter. This chain uses TRBV28 with TRBJ1-1, with a tentative D call TRBD1 (6 bases). The sequence was collected from a man aged 35-49 years with Graves' hyperthyroidism that later progressed to Graves' ophthalmopathy. Sequenced sample: blood. CDR3 protein: CASSLVGTTNTEAFF. CDR3 in DNA: TGTGCCAGCAGTTTGGTCGGGACAACGAACACTGAAGCTTTCTTT.